This TCR beta chain was sequenced for a study of tumor-infiltrating lymphocytes in glioblastoma multiforme. The study's findings and limits: The T cells in this sample were not sorted into functional subsets.

TCRB libraries came from RNA via three nested multiplex PCR rounds. TCRdb reanalysed the multiplex PCR reads using MiXCR and keeps one entry per CDR3 protein. There are approximately 20,000 distinct CDR3 sequences in the sample; roughly 68% occur only once, and 15% to 20% lies in the top ten. Points on this clonotype: What it binds is not known. A much bigger clone sits one base away, suggesting this may be a read error.

V was trimmed by 4 bases and J by 5 bases, leaving 12 bases between them. CDR1 and CDR2 from the germline V gene are MDHEN and SYDVKM. The CDR3 is 13 residues long. The chain has TRBV28 and TRBJ2-7; D might be TRBD1 (5 bases). The sequence came from a male donor with glioblastoma. Sequencing input: peripheral blood. CDR3 residues: CASSSGAANEQYV. The CDR3 DNA sequence: TGTGCCAGCAGTTCTGGGGCGGCGAACGAGCAGTACGTC.